Sequencing of this T cell receptor beta chain was carried out in a study of CXCR3-negative and CXCR3-positive naive CD8 T cells. Points from the study as a whole: Similarly elevated diversity marked both naive subsets, with memory CD8+ cells showing far lower diversity. Naive cells positive for CXCR3 carried more hydrophobic TRB CDR3s than CXCR3-negative ones. Researchers report CXCR3 expression partially decreased after cryopreservation, with fresh PBMCs used in most assays. Memory cells showed distinct TRBV-TRBJ patterns, while the two naive subsets matched.

Germline V lookup: CDR1 SGDLS, CDR2 YYNGEE. This CDR3 is 15 amino acids long. To note about this clonotype: Its antigen is not known.

cDNA libraries for TRB were generated by 5' RACE incorporating UMI labels. TCRdb reprocessed the 5' RACE reads; each CDR3 protein has one entry and no DNA is given. This repertoire comprises 140,000 to 150,000 distinct CDR3 sequences; its ten largest clones make up around 0.3%. The receptor was isolated from a human donor in good health. Some clones in this sample may be carry-over from other donors' samples. The chain joins TRBV9 to TRBJ1-2; checking the TCRdb D call of TRBD1 is not possible without DNA. Sequenced input: naive CXCR3+ CD8+ T cells from blood. Regarding subset: CD45RO-CCR7+CD27+CD95- naive CD8+ T cells expressing CXCR3 (TNR3+). CDR3 residues: CASSVEGAVLSGYTF.